This entry lists 2 T cell receptor beta chains sequenced from one sample in a study of blood T cell repertoires in COVID-19. The method was immunoSEQ multiplex PCR; TCRdb's version includes in-frame clones alone and lacks a portion of them. In the table there are some 300,000 clones, about 90% of which are singletons. The sample was PBMCs or T cells enriched from blood (not recorded which). Source of these receptors: a woman aged 18-35 years with acute COVID-19.

The rearrangement joins TRBV7-3 to TRBJ1-2; 10 bases agree with TRBD1. Germline lookup yields CDR1 SGHTA and CDR2 FQGTGA. The junction had 8 bases not matched to a gene; V was cut back by 4 bases and J by 6 bases. The CDR3 is 15 amino acids. CDR3 region: CASSWTGGSSDGYTF. The CDR3 nucleotides read TGTGCCAGCAGCTGGACAGGGGGATCATCCGATGGCTACACCTTC.

CDR3 loop: CASSLRPWGGFF. The CDR3 coding sequence is TGTGCCAGCAGTTTACGGCCCTGGGGGGGGTTCTTC. V usage is TRBV28 and J usage is TRBJ2-1, with TRBD2 matching over 7 bases. The length of the CDR3 is 12 residues. Trimming took 2 bases from V and 15 from J; bases not matched to a gene: 7. Germline V gene lookup returns CDR1 MDHEN and CDR2 SYDVKM.